The 21 T cell receptor beta chains below all came from one sample that was sequenced in a study of response to subunit inactivated influenza vaccine. From the RT-PCR reads, TCRdb called clonotypes with MiXCR, one entry per CDR3 protein. Counted here are approximately 570,000 distinct CDR3 sequences, roughly 8.2% occurring once; the ten biggest clones make up around 13%. The sequences come from PBMCs from blood, collected less than 30 months after vaccination. The receptor source for this set is a man between 50 and 75 years old who received an inactivated influenza vaccine.

This clonotype was seen at least ten times. V gene TRBV27 combines with J gene TRBJ1-5, with D possibly being TRBD1 (6 bases). With 5 bases removed from V and 3 bases from J, the gap between germline ends came to 11 bases. The CDR3 runs to 14 residues. From germline, CDR1 is MNHEY and CDR2 SMNVEV (reference sequence). CDR3 DNA sequence: TGTGCCAGCAGTACCCACAGGGACAATCAGCCCCAGCATTTT. This sequence encodes CASSTHRDNQPQHF.

In this sample, this clonotype turned up a few times. V is TRBV3-1 and J is TRBJ2-1, with 7 bases aligning to TRBD1. The V segment lost 4 bases and the J segment 9 bases; nucleotides outside the gene matches: 6. From germline, CDR1 is LGHDT and CDR2 YNNKEL (reference sequence). The CDR3 spans 13 residues. The CDR3 DNA reads as TGTGCCAGCAGCCTGAAAAGGGGGCTTGAGCAGTTCTTC. Protein sequence: CASSLKRGLEQFF.

This clonotype was counted a few times. The genes are TRBV6-2 or TRBV6-3 and TRBJ1-2; 7 bases are a match to TRBD1. Trimming at V came to 7 bases and at J to 6 bases, leaving 2 bases not matched to a gene. CDR1 MNHEY and CDR2 SVGEGT come from the germline V gene. This CDR3 spans 11 amino acids. The CDR3, as DNA: TGTGCCAGCAAGCAGGGGGATGGCTACACCTTC. Its protein product is CASKQGDGYTF.

This clonotype has just a few counts. CDR3 sequence: CSVALTSGRQETQYF. CDR3 coding DNA: TGCAGCGTAGCTCTGACTAGCGGGAGACAAGAGACCCAGTACTTC. The chain uses TRBV29-1 and TRBJ2-5, with 12 bases fitting TRBD2. The CDR3 is made up of 15 amino acids. In germline, CDR1 is SQVTM, CDR2 ANQGSEA. Unmatched junction bases numbered 7, after V lost 6 bases and J lost 2 bases.

This clonotype was counted many times. The chain carries TRBV20-1 and TRBJ1-4, with a possible D match to TRBD1 (6 bases). V was shortened by 5 bases and J by 4 bases, with 11 bases between the two germline ends. The CDR3 loop spans 13 amino acids. In germline, CDR1 is DFQATT, CDR2 SNEGSKA (reference sequence). The chain's CDR3 is CSAPDRRNEKLFF. The CDR3, as DNA: TGCAGTGCTCCGGACAGACGTAATGAAAAACTGTTTTTT.

The chain couples TRBV5-1 to TRBJ1-2; weak D call: TRBD1 (5 bases). The CDR3 sequence is 16 residues long. Deletions cut 4 bases from V and 3 bases from J, with 19 bases between. Germline V lookup: CDR1 SGHRS, CDR2 YFSETQ. Here the CDR3 reads CASSPLWQGLDYGYTF. The CDR3 DNA reads as TGCGCCAGCAGCCCTCTTTGGCAGGGTCTCGACTATGGCTACACCTTC.

The chain recombines TRBV24-1 with TRBJ1-5; D may be TRBD1 (5 bases). The CDR3 consists of 16 residues. V was cut by 3 bases and J by 7 bases, with 18 bases left in between. Germline V CDR1 and CDR2: KGHDR, SFDVKD. DNA of the CDR3: TGTGCCACCAGTGATAGGGCGGGCCCGGGACGGCAGCCCCAGCATTTT. Translating gives CATSDRAGPGRQPQHF.

In this sample, this clonotype turned up a few times. The rearrangement links TRBV28 to TRBJ2-2; D is uncertain. The V and J ends lost 5 bases and 7 bases respectively, with 23 bases between them. This CDR3 comprises 17 residues. Per the germline V gene, CDR1 is MDHEN and CDR2 is SYDVKM. This CDR3 is CASSPRSGLRRDGELFF. The CDR3 coding sequence is TGTGCCAGCAGTCCCCGGTCGGGTTTAAGGCGTGACGGGGAGCTGTTTTTT.

The chain employs TRBV10-3 and TRBJ2-1; 13 bases map to TRBD2. Unmatched junction bases numbered 2, after V lost 2 bases and J lost 4 bases. The V gene's germline CDR1 is ENHRY and CDR2 SYGVKD. The CDR3 extends over 16 amino acids. CDR3 protein: CAISERLAGGYNEQFF. DNA for the CDR3: TGTGCCATCAGTGAGAGACTAGCGGGGGGTTACAATGAGCAGTTCTTC.

This clonotype was counted between two and nine times. The CDR3 DNA follows: TGCAGTGCTAGAGTTCCCTTTAATTTGATCGGTGAGCAGTTCTTC. Its translation is CSARVPFNLIGEQFF. This chain links TRBV20-1 with TRBJ2-1; D is unclear. CDR1 and CDR2 from the germline V gene are DFQATT and SNEGSKA (reference sequence). Trimming removed 1 base from V and 9 bases from J, with 19 bases in between. The CDR3 is made up of 15 amino acids.

This chain connects TRBV11-2 to TRBJ1-3; D is possibly TRBD1 (6 bases). The CDR3 is 17 residues long. Germline CDR1 is SGHAT and CDR2 is FQNNGV. Trimming removed 5 bases at V and 7 bases at J, with 24 bases between. In DNA, the CDR3 is TGTGCCAGCAGCCGCGCGGAACGGCGCCTGAGGGGGAACACCATATATTTT. Its translation is CASSRAERRLRGNTIYF.

This clonotype was observed at least ten times. The chain employs TRBV6-5 and TRBJ1-1; no clear D gene. This CDR3 contains 13 residues. Trimming cost V 5 bases and J 3 bases, with 10 bases left between them. From germline, CDR1 is MNHEY and CDR2 SVGAGI. The CDR3 DNA is TGTGCCAGCAGTATACCTAAGGACACTGAAGCTTTCTTT. Translating it yields CASSIPKDTEAFF.

This clonotype was picked up many times. The rearrangement links TRBV7-2 to TRBJ2-1; 9 nucleotides match TRBD2. The CDR3 runs to 16 residues. V lost 2 bases and J lost 7; bases outside the gene matches: 9. CDR1 is SGHTA and CDR2 is FQGNSA in the germline V gene. CDR3 in amino acids: CASSLQGSGSGNEQFF. For the CDR3, the DNA is TGTGCCAGCAGCTTACAAGGTAGCGGGAGTGGGAATGAGCAGTTCTTC.

In its sample, this clonotype was seen a few times. This sequence joins TRBV6-2 or TRBV6-3 and TRBJ2-7; D assignment may be TRBD1 or TRBD2 (5 bases each). Trimming took off 5 bases at V and 10 bases at J, with 24 bases between the two ends. The germline V gene encodes CDR1 MNHEY and CDR2 SVGEGT. This CDR3 is built from 15 residues. The CDR3 DNA reads TGTGCCAGCAGTCCATCCCGAGCCGGGACCCGGGAACAGTACTTC. Amino acids: CASSPSRAGTREQYF.

At least ten counts were recorded for this clonotype. The V call is TRBV7-9, the J call TRBJ1-2; 11 nucleotides line up with TRBD1. Germline CDR1 reads SEHNR; CDR2 reads FQNEAQ (reference sequence). The J segment lost 2 bases and the V segment lost 4 bases, leaving 6 bases of the junction unmatched. CDR3 length equals 16 residues. The CDR3 reads CASSSDRGLFNYGYTF. The CDR3 DNA reads TGTGCCAGCAGCTCGGACAGGGGGCTTTTCAACTATGGCTACACCTTC.

This clonotype was detected a few times. This chain joins TRBV7-9 and TRBJ1-1, with TRBD1 identical over 8 bases. The germline V gene has CDR1 SEHNR and CDR2 FQNEAQ (reference sequence). The CDR3 has 15 amino acids. Trimming at V came to 5 bases and at J to 5 bases, leaving 10 bases not matched to a gene. Here the CDR3 reads CASSPRGRRDTEAFF. CDR3 DNA sequence: TGTGCCAGCAGCCCCAGGGGGCGAAGAGATACTGAAGCTTTCTTT.

This clonotype was found a few times. The chain joins TRBV7-2 to TRBJ1-5, with D possibly TRBD1 on 6 matching bases. With 1 base removed from V and 9 bases from J, the gap between germline ends came to 16 bases. The length of the CDR3 is 15 residues. The germline V gene encodes CDR1 SGHTA and CDR2 FQGNSA. The CDR3 bases are TGTGCCAGCAGCTTAGTGGGAGGGGGAGTAGGGCCCCAGCATTTT. It yields the protein CASSLVGGGVGPQHF.

The rearrangement uses TRBV29-1 and TRBJ2-5, with D possibly TRBD1 on 5 matching bases. There are 18 residues in the CDR3. Germline V gene sequence: CDR1 SQVTM, CDR2 ANQGSEA. Between the trimmed V and J ends, which lost 0 bases and 1 base, there was a span of 21 bases. CDR3 residues: CSVEDLRTNEAPQETQYF. The CDR3 region has the DNA TGCAGCGTTGAAGATCTCCGGACAAACGAAGCACCCCAAGAGACCCAGTACTTC. Full variable domain (missing parts from reference TRBV29-1 and TRBJ2-5): SAVISQKPSRDICQRGTSLTIQCQVDSQVTMMFWYRQQPGQSLTLIATANQGSEATYESGFVIDKFPISRPNLTFSTLTVSNMSPEDSSIYLCSVEDLRTNEAPQETQYFGPGTRLLVL.

Ten or more counts support this clonotype. The chain is built from TRBV20-1 and TRBJ2-1; D is perhaps TRBD2 (5 bases). Trimming took off 1 base at V and 4 bases at J, with 14 bases between the two ends. Germline V lookup: CDR1 DFQATT, CDR2 SNEGSKA (reference sequence). CDR3 length: 15 residues. The CDR3 DNA is TGCAGTGCTAGAGTGCGGGCGGACGCTTACAATGAGCAGTTCTTC. It codes for CSARVRADAYNEQFF.

The gene calls are TRBV3-1 and TRBJ1-3; TRBD1 might be the D (6 bases). The CDR3 has 16 residues. Between the trimmed V and J ends, which lost 0 bases and 4 bases, there was a span of 13 bases. Per germline, CDR1 LGHDT and CDR2 YNNKEL (reference sequence). This chain's CDR3 is CASSQDLGGFGNTIYF. DNA for the CDR3: TGTGCCAGCAGCCAAGACCTCGGGGGCTTCGGAAACACCATATATTTT.

The table lists this clonotype with many counts. V is TRBV7-9 and J is TRBJ2-3, with 8 bases that match TRBD2. The CDR3 consists of 16 residues. With 5 bases clipped from V and 1 base from J, the junction kept 8 bases outside the gene matches. CDR1 is SEHNR, CDR2 FQNEAQ, per germline (reference sequence). The CDR3 sequence: CASSPGAGAGTDTQYF. The CDR3 DNA follows: TGTGCCAGCAGCCCAGGAGCGGGAGCGGGCACAGATACGCAGTATTTT.